Listed here are 10 T cell receptor beta chains from one sample, sequenced in a study of glioma-infiltrating T cells. The iRepertoire nested amplicon-rescue multiplex PCR amplified TCR alpha and beta CDR3s from RNA. Using its own MiXCR run on the multiplex PCR reads, TCRdb lists one record per CDR3 protein. The sample has over 130,000 distinct CDR3 sequences; about two fifths are singletons. Sequencing input: glioma tissue, nonneoplastic brain tissue, or PBMCs (not recorded which). The receptors derive from a human donor with low-grade glioma or glioblastoma, undergoing nonglioma brain surgery, or in good health (not recorded which).

This clonotype was picked up a small number of times. V usage is TRBV27 and J usage is TRBJ2-3, with a tentative D call TRBD2 (5 bases). V lost 6 bases and J 0 bases, leaving 7 bases between the germline ends. There are 13 residues in the CDR3. CDR1 MNHEY and CDR2 SMNVEV come from the germline V gene (reference sequence). CDR3 sequence reads: CASRTGSTDTQYF. The DNA for the CDR3 is TGTGCCAGCAGGACGGGGAGCACAGATACGCAGTATTTT.

This clonotype was observed a few times. This rearrangement joins TRBV6-2 or TRBV6-3 to TRBJ1-1; no clear D gene. The CDR3 is 17 amino acids. The V end lost 7 bases, the J end lost 0 bases, and 21 bases lay between the germline ends. In germline, CDR1 is MNHEY, CDR2 SVGEGT. CDR3 sequence (DNA): TGTGCCAGCACCCGCGGGGTGGGGTCTCGTATGAACACTGAAGCTTTCTTT. Its protein product is CASTRGVGSRMNTEAFF.

The chain uses TRBV30 and TRBJ2-3; 7 nucleotides match TRBD1. The CDR3 is 15 residues long. V was pared by 4 bases and J by 6 bases, with 13 bases of the junction left unmatched. Germline assignment: CDR1 GTSNPN and CDR2 SVGIG (reference sequence). CDR3 DNA: TGTGCCTGGACCCAGAGGACAGGCAATCTCGATACGCAGTATTTT. Its protein is CAWTQRTGNLDTQYF.

This clonotype was seen many times. The chain recombines TRBV6-1 with TRBJ1-2, with TRBD1 as a possible D gene (5 bases). Germline-derived CDR1 and CDR2 are MNHNS and SASEGT. The germline V and J ends were trimmed by 8 bases and 6 bases, with 13 bases remaining between them. This CDR3 region has 12 residues. CDR3 loop: CASGNDRNGYTF. The CDR3 DNA follows: TGTGCCAGCGGGAACGACAGAAATGGCTACACCTTC.

Comment on this clonotype: At one end, the junction sequence differs from germline, possibly due to a read error. The chain has TRBV6-1 and TRBJ2-5; maybe TRBD1 (6 bases). This CDR3 contains 14 residues. Germline loops: CDR1 MNHNS, CDR2 SASEGT. As DNA, the CDR3 is TGTGCCAGCAGCCACTATGCACAGGGAGAGGCCCAGTACTTC. It specifies CASSHYAQGEAQYF.

A word on this clonotype: One end of the junction is discordant with germline, which a read error may explain. This chain joins TRBV4-1 and TRBJ1-5; D is unresolved. This CDR3 has 17 residues. CDR1 and CDR2 from the germline V gene are MGHRA and YSYEKL. The CDR3 loop is CASIQDLAAGGNQPQHF. CDR3 in DNA: TGCGCCAGCATCCAAGATCTGGCAGCCGGGGGCAATCAGCCCCAGCATTTT.

Of note for this clonotype: An end of the junction differs from the germline gene, which may be a read error. The chain recombines TRBV27 with TRBJ2-3; D is ambiguous. CDR3 size: 11 residues. CDR1 and CDR2 from the germline V gene are MNHEY and SMNVEV (reference sequence). CDR3 sequence: CATSVGDTQYF. DNA for the CDR3: TGTGCCACCAGTGTAGGCGATACGCAGTATTTT.

The chain combines TRBV18 with TRBJ1-1; D unresolved. The CDR3 length is 19 residues. V was pared by 4 bases and J by 1 base, with 25 bases between. Germline assignment: CDR1 KGHSH and CDR2 LQKENI. DNA for the CDR3: TGTGCCAGCTCACGACTACAACCTACCTTTAGTAAAACGAACACTGAAGCTTTCTTT. It encodes CASSRLQPTFSKTNTEAFF.

The J gene is TRBJ2-3, the V gene TRBV29-1; D gene unclear. V lost 3 bases and J lost 2, with 9 bases in between. This CDR3 contains 13 residues. The germline V gene encodes CDR1 SQVTM and CDR2 ANQGSEA. This CDR3 is CSVEYSHTDTQYF. CDR3 nucleotide sequence: TGCAGCGTTGAGTATTCCCACACAGATACGCAGTATTTT.

There are a few counts of this clonotype. CDR3 sequence reads: CSALSGDQETQYF. CDR3 nucleotide sequence: TGCAGTGCCTTGAGCGGGGACCAAGAGACCCAGTACTTC. The chain couples TRBV20-1 to TRBJ2-5; TRBD2 aligns across 7 bases. The ends lost 6 bases at V and 0 bases at J; junction bases unmatched: 4. Germline CDR1 is DFQATT and CDR2 is SNEGSKA (reference sequence). This CDR3 region has 13 residues.